A selection of T cell receptor beta chains follows, all from one sample in a study of CD8 T cells in Susac syndrome. TCRdb reanalysed the immunoSEQ multiplex PCR reads using MiXCR and keeps one entry per CDR3 protein. Here the sample spans some 120,000 distinct CDR3 sequences, approximately 94% being singletons. The sample consisted of CD4+ T cells from PBMCs. All receptors derive from a human donor with multiple sclerosis. Both conserved end residues are part of each CDR3. Each record gives: clone size, D gene, J gene, V gene, CDR3 DNA, CDR3 protein. The D gene is left open where the match is weak. Clone size appears in some rows only: once, few, many, or a class for an expanded clone.

clone size: few
D gene: NA
J gene: TRBJ2-1
V gene: TRBV12-3/TRBV12-4
CDR3 DNA: TGTGCCAGCAAACCTGAAGGATCATACAATGAGCAGTTCTTC
CDR3 protein: CASKPEGSYNEQFF

clone size: NA
D gene: TRBD1
J gene: TRBJ2-1
V gene: TRBV5-1
CDR3 DNA: TGCGCCAGCAGCCAACCCGGGACAGGTAACAATGAGCAGTTCTTC
CDR3 protein: CASSQPGTGNNEQFF

clone size: NA
D gene: TRBD1
J gene: TRBJ1-5
V gene: TRBV5-1
CDR3 DNA: TGCGCCAGCAGCTTAGATGGACAGGGTGGTCAGCCCCAGCATTTT
CDR3 protein: CASSLDGQGGQPQHF

clone size: once
D gene: NA
J gene: TRBJ2-7
V gene: TRBV13
CDR3 DNA: TGTGCCAGCAGCCCAACAGCGACGGGGGAGTGGTCCTACGAGCAGTACTTC
CDR3 protein: CASSPTATGEWSYEQYF

clone size: NA
D gene: TRBD1
J gene: TRBJ2-2
V gene: TRBV19
CDR3 DNA: TGTGCCAGTAGCCCCAGAGGGACAGGGGGCACCGGGGAGCTGTTTTTT
CDR3 protein: CASSPRGTGGTGELFF

clone size: once
D gene: TRBD2
J gene: TRBJ2-1
V gene: TRBV24-1
CDR3 DNA: TGTGCCACCAGTGATAGGGCTAGCGGGAGCAATGAGCAGTTCTTC
CDR3 protein: CATSDRASGSNEQFF

clone size: few
D gene: NA
J gene: TRBJ2-5
V gene: TRBV6-1
CDR3 DNA: TGTGCCAGCAGTTCGAGTACCCTGGGGGAGACCCAGTACTTC
CDR3 protein: CASSSSTLGETQYF

clone size: NA
D gene: NA
J gene: TRBJ2-7
V gene: TRBV20-1
CDR3 DNA: TGCAGTGCCGAGCAAGGTGACAGCGGATACGAGCAGTACTTC
CDR3 protein: CSAEQGDSGYEQYF

clone size: NA
D gene: NA
J gene: TRBJ1-6
V gene: TRBV5-1
CDR3 DNA: TGCGCCAGCAGCCCGACAGAGCGAAATAATTCACCCCTCCACTTT
CDR3 protein: CASSPTERNNSPLHF

clone size: NA
D gene: TRBD1
J gene: TRBJ2-3
V gene: TRBV20-1
CDR3 DNA: TGCAGTGCTAGGGGGACAGCTAGCACAGATACGCAGTATTTT
CDR3 protein: CSARGTASTDTQYF

clone size: NA
D gene: NA
J gene: TRBJ1-1
V gene: TRBV7-2
CDR3 DNA: TGTGCCAGCAGCCCAGGCGCGGGGATGAACACTGAAGCTTTCTTT
CDR3 protein: CASSPGAGMNTEAFF

clone size: NA
D gene: TRBD1
J gene: TRBJ1-1
V gene: TRBV7-2
CDR3 DNA: TGTGCCAGCAGCCTCCAGACAGGGTTGAACACTGAAGCTTTCTTT
CDR3 protein: CASSLQTGLNTEAFF

clone size: NA
D gene: NA
J gene: TRBJ1-6
V gene: TRBV19
CDR3 DNA: TGTGCCAGTAGTATGGACGCGGGGATTGATTCACCCCTCCACTTT
CDR3 protein: CASSMDAGIDSPLHF

clone size: NA
D gene: NA
J gene: TRBJ2-2
V gene: TRBV11-2
CDR3 DNA: TGTGCCAGCAGCTTACATAAGGGTTCCGGGGAGCTGTTTTTT
CDR3 protein: CASSLHKGSGELFF

clone size: NA
D gene: NA
J gene: TRBJ2-7
V gene: TRBV10-3
CDR3 DNA: TGTGCCATCAGTGACCCCGGGACCGAAGGCTCCTACGAGCAGTACTTC
CDR3 protein: CAISDPGTEGSYEQYF

clone size: NA
D gene: TRBD2
J gene: TRBJ2-1
V gene: TRBV6-4
CDR3 DNA: TGTGCCAGCAGTCAACTAGCGGGAGGTGAGCAGTTCTTC
CDR3 protein: CASSQLAGGEQFF

clone size: NA
D gene: NA
J gene: TRBJ1-2
V gene: TRBV2
CDR3 DNA: TGTGCCAGCGTAGTAACCCCGCCCGGCTACACCTTC
CDR3 protein: CASVVTPPGYTF

clone size: NA
D gene: TRBD2
J gene: TRBJ2-5
V gene: TRBV28
CDR3 DNA: TGTGCCAGCAGTTGGACTAGCGAAGAGACCCAGTACTTC
CDR3 protein: CASSWTSEETQYF

clone size: NA
D gene: NA
J gene: TRBJ2-3
V gene: TRBV7-3
CDR3 DNA: TGTGCCAGCAGCCCGAAGATAACAGGAGATACGCAGTATTTT
CDR3 protein: CASSPKITGDTQYF

clone size: NA
D gene: TRBD1
J gene: TRBJ2-5
V gene: TRBV5-1
CDR3 DNA: TGCGCCAGCAGCCCAGGGACAGGGGGTATTCAAGAGACCCAGTACTTC
CDR3 protein: CASSPGTGGIQETQYF

clone size: NA
D gene: NA
J gene: TRBJ2-3
V gene: TRBV5-1
CDR3 DNA: TGCGCCAGCAGCTTGGTGGAAGGTACAGATACGCAGTATTTT
CDR3 protein: CASSLVEGTDTQYF

clone size: NA
D gene: NA
J gene: TRBJ1-6
V gene: TRBV4-3
CDR3 DNA: TGCGCCAGCAGCCAAGATCCCTCCAAGGGTGGAATCACATCTACGGGAAATTCACCCCTCCACTTT
CDR3 protein: CASSQDPSKGGITSTGNSPLHF

clone size: NA
D gene: NA
J gene: TRBJ1-2
V gene: TRBV19
CDR3 DNA: TGTGCCAGTAGTATAGGGCGCACCGGTTATGGCTACACCTTC
CDR3 protein: CASSIGRTGYGYTF

clone size: NA
D gene: NA
J gene: TRBJ2-2
V gene: TRBV4-2
CDR3 DNA: TGTGCCAGCAGCCAAGTTAGAGACACCGGGGAGCTGTTTTTT
CDR3 protein: CASSQVRDTGELFF

clone size: NA
D gene: NA
J gene: TRBJ1-4
V gene: TRBV20-1
CDR3 DNA: TGCAGTGCTAGACCGCTTGGGACTAGCGGCAACAGTCGGGATAATGAAAAACTGTTTTTT
CDR3 protein: CSARPLGTSGNSRDNEKLFF

clone size: NA
D gene: NA
J gene: TRBJ2-7
V gene: TRBV11-2
CDR3 DNA: TGTGCCAGCACCCTAGCCCAGGGGTTGTATTCCGAGCAGTACTTC
CDR3 protein: CASTLAQGLYSEQYF

clone size: NA
D gene: NA
J gene: TRBJ1-1
V gene: TRBV7-9
CDR3 DNA: TGTGCCAGCAGCTTCAGTGGGAGCACTGAAGCTTTCTTT
CDR3 protein: CASSFSGSTEAFF

clone size: NA
D gene: NA
J gene: TRBJ2-3
V gene: TRBV5-6
CDR3 DNA: TGTGCCAGCAATAGGGACCAAATGATTGATACGCAGTATTTT
CDR3 protein: CASNRDQMIDTQYF

clone size: NA
D gene: NA
J gene: TRBJ2-2
V gene: TRBV6-2/TRBV6-3
CDR3 DNA: TGTGCCAGCAGAACGAGGGCAGGCGGAGAACAAGGGGAGCTGTTTTTT
CDR3 protein: CASRTRAGGEQGELFF

clone size: NA
D gene: NA
J gene: TRBJ2-1
V gene: TRBV4-2
CDR3 DNA: TGTGCCAGCAGCCAAGGGACAGCGGGGCCTTACAATGAGCAGTTCTTC
CDR3 protein: CASSQGTAGPYNEQFF

clone size: NA
D gene: TRBD1
J gene: TRBJ1-2
V gene: TRBV27
CDR3 DNA: TGTGCCAGCAGTTTTTGGGACAGGGGAGGGTATGGCTACACCTTC
CDR3 protein: CASSFWDRGGYGYTF

clone size: few
D gene: NA
J gene: TRBJ1-1
V gene: TRBV19
CDR3 DNA: TGTGCCAGTAGGAGGGATAGGGGGAACACTGAAGCTTTCTTT
CDR3 protein: CASRRDRGNTEAFF

clone size: NA
D gene: NA
J gene: TRBJ2-7
V gene: TRBV20-1
CDR3 DNA: TGCAGTGCTAGACGTCACGGGGGACTCCAGAACTTC
CDR3 protein: CSARRHGGLQNF

clone size: NA
D gene: NA
J gene: TRBJ1-2
V gene: TRBV5-4
CDR3 DNA: TGTGCCAGCAGCTTACCGCAGGACCTCTATGGCTACACCTTC
CDR3 protein: CASSLPQDLYGYTF

clone size: NA
D gene: NA
J gene: TRBJ2-7
V gene: TRBV10-3
CDR3 DNA: TGTGCCATCAGTGACTCAAGGGACGACCACTACGAGCAGTACTTC
CDR3 protein: CAISDSRDDHYEQYF

clone size: NA
D gene: TRBD2
J gene: TRBJ2-5
V gene: TRBV10-2
CDR3 DNA: TGCGCCAGCAGTGAAGGGGGACTAGCGGGAGGGCGCGAGACCCAGTACTTC
CDR3 protein: CASSEGGLAGGRETQYF

clone size: NA
D gene: TRBD1
J gene: TRBJ1-1
V gene: TRBV9
CDR3 DNA: TGTGCCAGCAGCGTACAGGGGGCGAACACTGAAGCTTTCTTT
CDR3 protein: CASSVQGANTEAFF

clone size: NA
D gene: NA
J gene: TRBJ1-1
V gene: TRBV28
CDR3 DNA: TGTGCCAGCAGTTTACCTGGCACCTCCAACACTGAAGCTTTCTTT
CDR3 protein: CASSLPGTSNTEAFF

clone size: few
D gene: NA
J gene: TRBJ2-1
V gene: TRBV12-3/TRBV12-4
CDR3 DNA: TGTGCCAGCAGTCAGGACGGGGCCCCTAGATTAAATGAGCAGTTCTTC
CDR3 protein: CASSQDGAPRLNEQFF

clone size: NA
D gene: TRBD2
J gene: TRBJ2-5
V gene: TRBV5-1
CDR3 DNA: TGCGCCAGCAGCTTGTACTTGGGACTAGCGCAAGAGACCCAGTACTTC
CDR3 protein: CASSLYLGLAQETQYF

clone size: NA
D gene: NA
J gene: TRBJ1-2
V gene: TRBV13
CDR3 DNA: TGTGCCAGCAGCTTGCCTCAATCGGGGGGTTACACCTTC
CDR3 protein: CASSLPQSGGYTF

clone size: NA
D gene: NA
J gene: TRBJ1-3
V gene: TRBV7-2
CDR3 DNA: TGTGCCAGCAGTCCGCAGAGACCCGGCACCATATATTTT
CDR3 protein: CASSPQRPGTIYF

clone size: once
D gene: TRBD2
J gene: TRBJ2-2
V gene: TRBV6-5
CDR3 DNA: TGTGCCAGCAGTTACGTTACTAGCGCGAACACCGGGGAGCTGTTTTTT
CDR3 protein: CASSYVTSANTGELFF

clone size: NA
D gene: NA
J gene: TRBJ2-5
V gene: TRBV4-3
CDR3 DNA: TGCGCCAGCAGCCAAGATCTGTCACCTTTCCAAGAGACCCAGTACTTC
CDR3 protein: CASSQDLSPFQETQYF

clone size: NA
D gene: NA
J gene: TRBJ1-6
V gene: TRBV12-3/TRBV12-4
CDR3 DNA: TGTGCCAGCAGTCCTTCACCCGACTATAATTCACCCCTCCACTTT
CDR3 protein: CASSPSPDYNSPLHF

clone size: NA
D gene: NA
J gene: TRBJ1-6
V gene: TRBV7-9
CDR3 DNA: TGTGCCAGCACCTCTGGGGGGAATTCACCCCTCCACTTT
CDR3 protein: CASTSGGNSPLHF

clone size: NA
D gene: TRBD1
J gene: TRBJ1-1
V gene: TRBV29-1
CDR3 DNA: TGCAGCGCCGCTCGACAGGGTAGCACTGAAGCTTTCTTT
CDR3 protein: CSAARQGSTEAFF

clone size: NA
D gene: NA
J gene: TRBJ1-4
V gene: TRBV30
CDR3 DNA: TGTGCCTGGAGTCCCGGGACGGTTAATGAAAAACTGTTTTTT
CDR3 protein: CAWSPGTVNEKLFF

clone size: NA
D gene: NA
J gene: TRBJ1-1
V gene: TRBV6-1
CDR3 DNA: TGTGCCAGCAGTGAAACCGGGTTGAGAGAAGCTTTCTTT
CDR3 protein: CASSETGLREAFF

clone size: NA
D gene: NA
J gene: TRBJ2-2
V gene: TRBV2
CDR3 DNA: TGTGCCAGCAAATCCCGGACTTTGAACACCGGGGAGCTGTTTTTT
CDR3 protein: CASKSRTLNTGELFF

clone size: NA
D gene: TRBD1
J gene: TRBJ2-5
V gene: TRBV6-5
CDR3 DNA: TGTGCCAGCAGTTCGGCACAGGGGGATCCGACCCAGTACTTC
CDR3 protein: CASSSAQGDPTQYF